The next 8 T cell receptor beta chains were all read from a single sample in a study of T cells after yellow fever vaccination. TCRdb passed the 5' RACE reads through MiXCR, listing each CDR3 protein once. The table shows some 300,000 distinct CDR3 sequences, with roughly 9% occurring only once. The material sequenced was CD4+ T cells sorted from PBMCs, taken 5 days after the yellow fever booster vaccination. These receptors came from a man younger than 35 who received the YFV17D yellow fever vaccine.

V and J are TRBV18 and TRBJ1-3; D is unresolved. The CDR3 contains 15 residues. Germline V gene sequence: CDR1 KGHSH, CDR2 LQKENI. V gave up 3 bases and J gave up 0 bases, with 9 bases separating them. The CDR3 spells CASSPPGPSGNTIYF. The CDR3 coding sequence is TGTGCCAGCTCACCTCCCGGACCCTCTGGAAACACCATATATTTT.

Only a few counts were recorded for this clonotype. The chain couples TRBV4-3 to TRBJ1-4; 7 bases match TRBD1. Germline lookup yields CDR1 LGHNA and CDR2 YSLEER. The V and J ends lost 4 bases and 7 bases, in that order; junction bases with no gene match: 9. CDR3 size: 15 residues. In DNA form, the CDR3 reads TGCGCCAGCAGCCCAGGGGGGGGGCAGGGTGAAAAACTGTTTTTT. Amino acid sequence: CASSPGGGQGEKLFF.

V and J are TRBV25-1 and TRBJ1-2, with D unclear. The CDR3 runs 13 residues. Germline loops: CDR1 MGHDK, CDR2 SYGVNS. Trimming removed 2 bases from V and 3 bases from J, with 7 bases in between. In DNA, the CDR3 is TGTGCCAGCAGTGAAGGCCCCCACTATGGCTACACCTTC. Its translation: CASSEGPHYGYTF.

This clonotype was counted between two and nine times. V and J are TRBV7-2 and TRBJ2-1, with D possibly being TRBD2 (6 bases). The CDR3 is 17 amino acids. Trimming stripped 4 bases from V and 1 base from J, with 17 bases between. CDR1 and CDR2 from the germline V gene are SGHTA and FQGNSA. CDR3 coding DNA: TGTGCCAGCAGCTCCCGGGCGACGGGGGTATCCTACAATGAGCAGTTCTTC. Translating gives CASSSRATGVSYNEQFF. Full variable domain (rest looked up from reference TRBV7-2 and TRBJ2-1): GAGVSQSPSNKVTEKGKDVELRCDPISGHTALYWYRQSLGQGLEFLIYFQGNSAPDKSGLPSDRFSAERTGGSVSTLTIQRTQQEDSAVYLCASSSRATGVSYNEQFFGPGTRLTVL.

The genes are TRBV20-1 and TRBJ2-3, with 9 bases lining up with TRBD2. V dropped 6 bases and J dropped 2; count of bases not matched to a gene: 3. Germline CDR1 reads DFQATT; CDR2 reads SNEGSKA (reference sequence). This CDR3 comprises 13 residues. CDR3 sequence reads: CSAVAGVTDTQYF. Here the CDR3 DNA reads TGCAGTGCAGTAGCGGGGGTCACAGATACGCAGTATTTT.

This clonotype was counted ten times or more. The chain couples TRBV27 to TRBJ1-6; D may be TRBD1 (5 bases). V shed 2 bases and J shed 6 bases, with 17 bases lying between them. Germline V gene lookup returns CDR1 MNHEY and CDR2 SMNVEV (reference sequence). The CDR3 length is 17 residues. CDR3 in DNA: TGTGCCAGCAGTTTAGGTTTTCGGGGACGCGCTAATTCACCCCTCCACTTT. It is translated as CASSLGFRGRANSPLHF.

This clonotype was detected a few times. The CDR3 bases are TGCGCCAGCAGCACCGGGACACCGTACCAAGAGACCCAGTACTTC. It is translated as CASSTGTPYQETQYF. V gene TRBV5-1 combines with J gene TRBJ2-5; a possible D gene is TRBD1 (6 bases). Germline-derived CDR1 and CDR2 are SGHRS and YFSETQ. The CDR3 totals 15 residues. Trimming cost V 4 bases and J 0 bases, with 13 bases left between them.

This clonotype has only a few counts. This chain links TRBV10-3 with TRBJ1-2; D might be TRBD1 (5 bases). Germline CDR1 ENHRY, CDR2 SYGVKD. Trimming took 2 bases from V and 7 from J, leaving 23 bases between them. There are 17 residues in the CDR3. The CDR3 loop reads CAISEPLSGSISGGYTF. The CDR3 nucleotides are TGTGCCATCAGTGAGCCTCTTTCAGGGAGTATATCTGGTGGCTACACCTTC.